Listed here are 3 T cell receptor beta chains from one sample, sequenced in a study of control samples from healthy donors and cancer patients. Sequencing was performed with immunoSEQ multiplex PCR; in TCRdb, only in-frame clones are kept and a portion is missing. The data show 130,000 or so clones, about 95% seen once. The source material was PBMCs. Receptor source: a man between 60 and 70 years old with colorectal cancer.

This clone was picked up one time. CDR3 sequence: CASSRGQGRNQPQHF. CDR3 bases: TGTGCCAGCAGCCGCGGACAGGGCCGCAATCAGCCCCAGCATTTT. The chain links TRBV14 to TRBJ1-5; 8 nucleotides line up with TRBD1. The J segment lost 2 bases and the V segment lost 4 bases, leaving 4 bases of the junction unmatched. There are 15 residues in the CDR3. Per germline, CDR1 SGHDN and CDR2 FVKESK. Combining the CDR3 with reference TRBV14 and TRBJ1-5 gives the whole variable domain EAGVTQFPSHSVIEKGQTVTLRCDPISGHDNLYWYRRVMGKEIKFLLHFVKESKQDESGMPNNRFLAERTGGTYSTLKVQPAELEDSGVYFCASSRGQGRNQPQHFGDGTRLSIL.

The rearrangement uses TRBV6-1 and TRBJ2-7; 8 nucleotides agree with TRBD2. The CDR3 runs 16 residues. Germline V gene lookup returns CDR1 MNHNS and CDR2 SASEGT. V was clipped by 3 bases and J by 4 bases; unmatched bases: 11. CDR3 DNA: TGTGCCAGCAGTGAGATAGCGGGGTTCATGGGGTACGAGCAGTACTTC. It specifies CASSEIAGFMGYEQYF.

The genes are TRBV4-3 and TRBJ1-6; no firm D call. From germline, CDR1 is LGHNA and CDR2 YSLEER. The CDR3 totals 14 residues. V lost 0 bases and J 4 bases, leaving 4 bases between the germline ends. The CDR3 reads CASSQERYNSPLHF. CDR3 DNA sequence: TGCGCCAGCAGCCAAGAACGGTATAATTCACCCCTCCACTTT.